Listed below are T cell receptor beta chains from one sample, sequenced in a study of OX40 agonist ivuxolimab in advanced cancers. Sequencing was performed with immunoSEQ multiplex PCR; in TCRdb, only in-frame clones are kept and a portion is missing. The table includes tens of thousands of clones, approximately 88% detected once. The material was CD4+ or CD8+ T cells sorted from blood, obtained in a trial of the OX40 agonist ivuxolimab. These receptor sequences come from an adult with an advanced solid tumor such as melanoma, head and neck, liver or kidney cancer. CDR3s include the opening cysteine and the closing phenylalanine or tryptophan. A D gene is named only where the DNA matches it firmly. Part of the rows lack a size; the others show once, few, many or a class for expanded clones.

16,TRBJ2-4,.,.,TRBV10-3,TGTGCCATCAGTGACGGGCAGGGGCTAGCCAAAAACATTCAGTACTTC,CAISDGQGLAKNIQYF
15,TRBJ1-6,.,TRBD1,TRBV7-2,TGTGCCAGCAGCCCGGGACAGGGTCGAAATTCACCCCTCCACTTT,CASSPGQGRNSPLHF
15,TRBJ2-1,.,TRBD1,TRBV5-1,TGCGCCAGCAGCCCCTTACTGGACAGGGGTAATGAGCAGTTCTTC,CASSPLLDRGNEQFF
14,TRBJ1-1,.,.,TRBV19,TGTGCCAGTAGTATTATCCTCCTGGGCACTGAAGCTTTCTTT,CASSIILLGTEAFF
14,TRBJ1-6,.,.,TRBV30,TGTGCCTGGAGTGTAGGGCAGTCTTTTTCACCCCTCCACTTT,CAWSVGQSFSPLHF
14,TRBJ1-2,.,.,TRBV7-2,TGTGCCAGCAGCTTCATACCAGGGGTAGGCGGCTACACCTTC,CASSFIPGVGGYTF
18,TRBJ2-1,.,.,TRBV12-5,TGTGCTAGTGGTTTGGTCCTTCGGGGATCGGGGTCCTACAATGAGCAGTTCTTC,CASGLVLRGSGSYNEQFF
17,TRBJ2-6,.,TRBD1,TRBV7-9,TGTGCCAGCAGCTTAGTAGGGGGCGGGCCTGGGGCCAACGTCCTGACTTTC,CASSLVGGGPGANVLTF
14,TRBJ1-4,.,.,TRBV12-5,TGTGCTAGTGCCCCCGATGGGTCGGGTGAAAAACTGTTTTTT,CASAPDGSGEKLFF
18,TRBJ1-4,.,.,TRBV18,TGTGCCAGCTCACCACCAGGCGGGGGCGGGCGAGCTAATGAAAAACTGTTTTTT,CASSPPGGGGRANEKLFF
12,TRBJ2-7,few,.,TRBV30,TGTGCCTGGAGGGGGGCGGGATACGAGCAGTACTTC,CAWRGAGYEQYF
14,TRBJ2-3,once,.,TRBV18,TGTGCCAGCTCACTACCTTCTAGCACAGATACGCAGTATTTT,CASSLPSSTDTQYF
16,TRBJ2-1,.,.,TRBV7-2,TGTGCCAGCAGCTTAGAACTACCAGTTTCGTACAATGAGCAGTTCTTC,CASSLELPVSYNEQFF
13,TRBJ2-7,.,.,TRBV4-2,TGTGCCAGCAGCCAAGAGGTAGCTCGCGAGCAGTACTTC,CASSQEVAREQYF
13,TRBJ2-5,.,.,TRBV2,TGTGCCAGCAGTGGGCGGGGAAGAGAGACCCAGTACTTC,CASSGRGRETQYF
15,TRBJ2-1,.,TRBD2,TRBV28,TGTGCCAGCAGCTTAGATAGCGGGGGCTACAATGAGCAGTTCTTC,CASSLDSGGYNEQFF
15,TRBJ2-2,.,.,TRBV7-3,TGTGCCAGCAGGCGGGACAGCAGGAACACCGGGGAGCTGTTTTTT,CASRRDSRNTGELFF
12,TRBJ2-3,.,.,TRBV29-1,TGCAGCGTTGAATCCGCTTCAGATACGCAGTATTTT,CSVESASDTQYF
14,TRBJ2-7,once,.,TRBV5-1,TGCGCCAGCAGCCTGGACAGTCTCTCCTACGAGCAGTACTTC,CASSLDSLSYEQYF
14,TRBJ1-3,.,.,TRBV11-2,TGTGCCAGCAGCTTAAGTGCTCCGAGAAACACCATATATTTT,CASSLSAPRNTIYF
15,TRBJ2-7,.,.,TRBV14,TGTGCCAGCAGCCACCGTTGGCAGGGAAGAGGCGAGCAGTACTTC,CASSHRWQGRGEQYF
13,TRBJ2-7,.,.,TRBV7-9,TGTGCCAGCAGCCAAGACCTCTCCTACGAGCAGTACTTC,CASSQDLSYEQYF
17,TRBJ2-2,.,.,TRBV10-3,TGTGCCATCAACCTATACGATGTCAGGGGAGGCACCGGGGAGCTGTTTTTT,CAINLYDVRGGTGELFF
12,TRBJ2-7,.,.,TRBV30,TGTGCCTGGAGTCTGGACAGCTACGAGCAGTACTTC,CAWSLDSYEQYF
12,TRBJ1-1,.,.,TRBV13,TGTGCCAGCAGCCGCTTGGCCCCTGAAGCTTTCTTT,CASSRLAPEAFF
16,TRBJ1-6,.,TRBD1,TRBV9,TGTGCCAGCAGCGTAGCTTTTGACAGGGGGGGACTGGCCCTCCACTTT,CASSVAFDRGGLALHF
15,TRBJ1-2,.,.,TRBV11-2,TGTGCCAGCAGCTTAGAAGACAGACTCTACTATGGCTACACCTTC,CASSLEDRLYYGYTF
17,TRBJ1-2,few,TRBD1,TRBV19,TGTGCCAGTAGTGTCAGACAGGGAATACGGCGGGGCTATGGCTACACCTTC,CASSVRQGIRRGYGYTF
14,TRBJ2-7,.,.,TRBV6-5,TGTGCCAGCAAGGGGGGGGCTTCCCTCTACGAGCAGTACTTC,CASKGGASLYEQYF
17,TRBJ2-1,.,TRBD2,TRBV7-3,TGTGCCAGCAGCCTATGGACTAGCGGGTCTTCCTACAATGAGCAGTTCTTC,CASSLWTSGSSYNEQFF
12,TRBJ1-1,.,TRBD1,TRBV29-1,TGCAGCGTCCGGGACAGGGACGATGAAGCTTTCTTT,CSVRDRDDEAFF
12,TRBJ2-7,.,TRBD1,TRBV2,TGTGCCAGAGGGACAGACCCTTACGAGCAGTACTTC,CARGTDPYEQYF
15,TRBJ1-6,once,TRBD1,TRBV5-1,TGCGCCAGCAGCTCCGGGACAGACTATAATTCACCCCTCCACTTT,CASSSGTDYNSPLHF
16,TRBJ2-7,.,TRBD1,TRBV7-9,TGTGCCAGCAGCCACCCGACAGGGATATACCCCTACGAGCAGTACTTC,CASSHPTGIYPYEQYF
16,TRBJ2-1,.,TRBD2,TRBV13,TGTGCCAGCAGCTTAGTTGGGACTAGTCTGTGGCATGAGCAGTTCTTC,CASSLVGTSLWHEQFF
16,TRBJ2-2,.,.,TRBV7-3,TGTGCCAGCAGCTTAAAAAGAACAGTGAACACCGGGGAGCTGTTTTTT,CASSLKRTVNTGELFF
17,TRBJ2-7,few,TRBD2,TRBV7-8,TGTGCCAGCAGCTTAATTATCACTAGCGGGAGTCAATACGAGCAGTACTTC,CASSLIITSGSQYEQYF
17,TRBJ1-1,.,.,TRBV5-1,TGCGCCAGCAGCGCTAAAGGCAGGGGCCAAGGTAGGACTGAAGCTTTCTTT,CASSAKGRGQGRTEAFF
14,TRBJ2-7,.,.,TRBV30,TGTGCCTGGAGGGTTCCCGGGTCCTCCTACGAGCAGTACTTC,CAWRVPGSSYEQYF
15,TRBJ1-1,.,.,TRBV7-9,TGTGCCAGCAGCCTAAGGGAGCTCACCGGGGGTGAAGCTTTCTTT,CASSLRELTGGEAFF
14,TRBJ2-3,.,TRBD1,TRBV5-1,TGCGCCAGCAGCCGGGACAGAGAGACAGATACGCAGTATTTT,CASSRDRETDTQYF
13,TRBJ2-7,.,.,TRBV2,TGTGCCAGCAGTGGGATTAACTACGTGGAGCAGTACTTC,CASSGINYVEQYF
15,TRBJ1-1,.,TRBD1,TRBV28,TGTGCCAGCAGTTTATCGACAGGGTGGGGGACTGAAGCTTTCTTT,CASSLSTGWGTEAFF
14,TRBJ2-3,.,.,TRBV12-5,TGTGCTAGTGGTTTGGCCCCGGCCCCGGGTACGCAGTATTTT,CASGLAPAPGTQYF
16,TRBJ2-7,.,.,TRBV4-1,TGCGCCAGCAGCCAAGATTCCGGGGGTAGCTCCTACGAGCAGTACTTC,CASSQDSGGSSYEQYF
14,TRBJ2-7,.,.,TRBV7-2,TGTGCCAGCAGCTCTAACTCCGGGCCTGACGAGCAGTACTTC,CASSSNSGPDEQYF
14,TRBJ2-1,.,.,TRBV19,TGTGCCAGTAGTATAGACCCGGCCCCCAATGAGCAGTTCTTC,CASSIDPAPNEQFF
16,TRBJ2-1,.,.,TRBV6-1,TGTGCCAGCAGTGGGACGGAGGCTAGCTCCTACAATGAGCAGTTCTTC,CASSGTEASSYNEQFF
16,TRBJ2-7,.,.,TRBV19,TGTGCCAGTAGTATACTCGGAATATCAGGGAGGCACGAGCAGTACTTC,CASSILGISGRHEQYF
12,TRBJ2-6,.,.,TRBV6-6,TGTGCCAGCAGTGGTGGGGCCAACGTCCTGACTTTC,CASSGGANVLTF
15,TRBJ2-5,.,TRBD2,TRBV5-1,TGCGCCAGCAGCCTTAGCGGGGGAACCCAAGAGACCCAGTACTTC,CASSLSGGTQETQYF
15,TRBJ2-5,.,TRBD1,TRBV7-3,TGTGCCAGCAGCTCCGGGACAGGGGGCAAGGAGACCCAGTACTTC,CASSSGTGGKETQYF
15,TRBJ1-1,.,.,TRBV6-6,TGTGCCAGCAGTTACCCGACAGCAAGATCGCTTGAAGCTTTCTTT,CASSYPTARSLEAFF
14,TRBJ2-7,.,TRBD2,TRBV7-3,TGTGCCAGCAGCTTACGGGGGGATGTTAACGAGCAGTACTTC,CASSLRGDVNEQYF
11,TRBJ2-5,.,.,TRBV9,TGTGCCAGCACCGCTTGGTTAGGCCAGTACTTC,CASTAWLGQYF
17,TRBJ1-2,.,TRBD1,TRBV7-2,TGTGCCAGCAGCTTAGCCCCGAGTAGACAGGGCGGGGATGGCTACACCTTC,CASSLAPSRQGGDGYTF
16,TRBJ2-1,few,TRBD2,TRBV7-6,TGTGCCAGCAGCTTAGAACAAGCGGGAGCGGAGAATGAGCAGTTCTTC,CASSLEQAGAENEQFF